This T cell receptor beta chain appears in the sequencing data of a study of blood T cell repertoires in COVID-19. As for the study in general: PBMCs, B-cell-depleted T cells, or T cells provided the cDNA or gDNA that made up the material.

This study enrolled people aged about 18 to 100 from about two dozen US geographic areas. Cohort 3 recovery required two negative PCRs, clearance, or symptom resolution. This CDR3 region has 16 residues. The V gene lost 6 bases and the J gene lost 0 bases, with 14 bases spanning the gap. Germline V gives CDR1 MNHEY, CDR2 SMNVEV (reference sequence). Original processing notes: Researchers report that nucleated cell counts were estimated from reference gene primer amplification. The method was immunoSEQ multiplex PCR; TCRdb's version includes in-frame clones alone and lacks a portion of them. The V and J calls and clone size come from that table; D and trimming were worked out from the DNA. The sample has hundreds of thousands of clones, about 88% seen once.

Sequenced input: PBMCs or T cells enriched from blood (not recorded which). This chain uses TRBV27 with TRBJ1-4, with D unclear. This clonotype was sampled from a woman aged 55-70 years who had recovered from COVID-19. CDR3 coding DNA: TGTGCCAGCAGCCCCGTTTCGGGGACAACTAATGAAAAACTGTTTTTT. Translating it yields CASSPVSGTTNEKLFF.